This is a list of T cell receptor beta chains from one sample in a study of OX40 agonist ivuxolimab in advanced cancers. Assay used: immunoSEQ multiplex PCR; TCRdb lists only in-frame clones, some missing. Of more than 85,000 clones in the sample, approximately 90% were seen once. The source was CD4+ or CD8+ T cells sorted from blood, collected in a trial of the OX40 agonist ivuxolimab. The receptors stem from an adult with an advanced solid tumor such as melanoma, head and neck, liver or kidney cancer. The CDR3 runs from the conserved cysteine through the conserved F or W. The D gene is left open where the match is weak.

>-|TRBJ1-3|TRBV2
CASSDWVFRGNTIYF
TGTGCCAGCAGTGATTGGGTGTTCAGGGGAAACACCATATATTTT
>-|TRBJ1-2|TRBV6-6
CASSHDSYGYTF
TGTGCCAGCAGTCACGACAGCTATGGCTACACCTTC
>TRBD2|TRBJ2-1|TRBV2
CASSTGTSGRFSNEQFF
TGTGCCAGCAGCACCGGGACTAGCGGGAGGTTTTCCAATGAGCAGTTCTTC
>-|TRBJ1-4|TRBV28
CASSREGAWGEKLFF
TGTGCCAGCAGCCGGGAAGGGGCTTGGGGAGAAAAACTGTTTTTT
>-|TRBJ2-6|TRBV27
CASSYRAGANVLTF
TGTGCCAGCAGCTACAGGGCTGGGGCCAACGTCCTGACTTTC
>TRBD2|TRBJ2-3|TRBV28
CASPPFAGGPSTDTQYF
TGTGCCAGCCCCCCTTTCGCGGGAGGGCCTAGCACAGATACGCAGTATTTT
>-|TRBJ2-2|TRBV7-9
CASSLAGELFF
TGTGCCAGCAGCTTAGCCGGGGAGCTGTTTTTT
>TRBD1|TRBJ1-2|TRBV7-9
CASSSPLGGQGNYGYTF
TGTGCCAGCAGCTCACCTCTGGGGGGACAGGGGAACTATGGCTACACCTTC
>-|TRBJ1-5|TRBV7-8
CASSVLDRYSNQPQHF
TGTGCCAGCAGCGTACTGGACAGATATAGCAATCAGCCCCAGCATTTT
>TRBD1|TRBJ2-7|TRBV7-2
CASSLNPGTGVGEQYF
TGTGCCAGCAGCCTCAACCCTGGGACAGGGGTCGGCGAGCAGTACTTC
>-|TRBJ2-5|TRBV20-1
CSAPSLETQYF
TGCAGTGCCCCAAGCCTCGAGACCCAGTACTTC
>-|TRBJ1-4|TRBV15
CATSRLNRERNEKLFF
TGTGCCACCAGTAGACTGAACAGGGAGAGGAATGAAAAACTGTTTTTT
>TRBD2|TRBJ2-2|TRBV19
CASSSPRTSGRSANTGELFF
TGTGCCAGTAGTTCTCCACGGACTAGCGGGAGGTCCGCGAACACCGGGGAGCTGTTTTTT
>-|TRBJ2-1|TRBV30
CAWSVQAGNEQFF
TGTGCCTGGAGTGTACAGGCGGGGAATGAGCAGTTCTTC
>-|TRBJ2-1|TRBV30
CAWSVRGGYGREQFF
TGTGCCTGGAGTGTACGAGGAGGGTATGGTAGGGAGCAGTTCTTC
>TRBD1|TRBJ1-4|TRBV6-5
CASRSTVGQGHKLFF
TGTGCCAGCAGATCCACCGTGGGACAGGGACATAAACTGTTTTTT
>-|TRBJ2-1|TRBV19
CASSIRENEQFF
TGTGCCAGTAGTATACGAGAAAATGAGCAGTTCTTC
>-|TRBJ1-4|TRBV28
CASRTPGATNEKLFF
TGTGCCAGCAGAACTCCGGGGGCTACTAATGAAAAACTGTTTTTT
>-|TRBJ2-1|TRBV27
CASRLTRGVSSYNEQFF
TGTGCCAGCAGACTCACTAGGGGGGTTAGCTCCTACAATGAGCAGTTCTTC
>TRBD2|TRBJ2-5|TRBV7-2
CASSPPGLAGGSETQYF
TGTGCCAGCAGCCCGCCGGGACTAGCGGGAGGGTCAGAGACCCAGTACTTC
>TRBD1|TRBJ2-1|TRBV5-4
CASSLVGQGANEQFF
TGTGCCAGCAGCTTGGTGGGACAGGGGGCCAATGAGCAGTTCTTC
>TRBD2|TRBJ2-1|TRBV4-2
CASSQPSASGSGNEQFF
TGTGCCAGCAGCCAACCCTCCGCCAGCGGGAGCGGTAATGAGCAGTTCTTC
>-|TRBJ2-1|TRBV19
CASSAHQGRGYNEQFF
TGTGCCAGTAGTGCACACCAGGGGAGAGGCTACAATGAGCAGTTCTTC
>-|TRBJ2-3|TRBV28
CASSLRRGWPDTQYF
TGTGCCAGCAGTTTGCGGCGCGGGTGGCCAGATACGCAGTATTTT
>-|TRBJ1-3|TRBV7-2
CASSLAHLISSSGNTIYF
TGTGCCAGCAGCTTAGCGCACCTGATATCTAGCTCTGGAAACACCATATATTTT